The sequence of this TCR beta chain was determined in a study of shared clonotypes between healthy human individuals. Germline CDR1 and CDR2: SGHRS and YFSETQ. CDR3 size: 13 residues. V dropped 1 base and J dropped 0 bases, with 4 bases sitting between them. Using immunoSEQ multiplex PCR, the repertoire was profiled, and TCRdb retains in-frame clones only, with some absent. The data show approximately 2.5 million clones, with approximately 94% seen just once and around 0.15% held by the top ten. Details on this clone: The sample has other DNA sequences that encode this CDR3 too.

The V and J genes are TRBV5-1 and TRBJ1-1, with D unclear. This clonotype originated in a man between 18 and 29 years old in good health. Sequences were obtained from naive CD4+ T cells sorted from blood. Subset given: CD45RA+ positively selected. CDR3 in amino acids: CASSLRVNTEAFF. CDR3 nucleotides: TGCGCCAGCAGCTTGCGGGTGAACACTGAAGCTTTCTTT.